Listed below are T cell receptor beta chains from one sample, sequenced in a study of T cell responses to AZD1222 COVID-19 vaccine. Measured with immunoSEQ multiplex PCR; TCRdb has only the in-frame clones, and not every one. Among some 150,000 clones listed, roughly 90% were seen once. The sequenced sample was peripheral blood, obtained 28 days after the second AZD1222 dose. These receptor sequences come from an adult who received the AZD1222 COVID-19 vaccine. Each CDR3 is given with its conserved first and last residue. The D gene is left open where the match is weak. Clone size is not always given. Where it is, it says once, few, many or a class for expanded clones.

j_call clone_size v_call d_call cdr3_nt cdr3_aa
TRBJ2-5 - TRBV6-5 TRBD2 TGTGCCAGCAGTTCTAGCGGAGCACCCCAAGAGACCCAGTACTTC CASSSSGAPQETQYF
TRBJ1-2 - TRBV5-8 - TGTGCCAGCAGCTTGGGACCGGCTTATGGCTACACCTTC CASSLGPAYGYTF
TRBJ1-3 - TRBV25-1 - TGTGCCAGCAGTGAATTGGGCTACGACGCTGGAAACACCATATATTTT CASSELGYDAGNTIYF
TRBJ2-1 - TRBV10-2 - TGCGCCAGCAGTCCCCGGGGTCGGGAGCTGGGGAACAATGAGCAGTTCTTC CASSPRGRELGNNEQFF
TRBJ2-7 - TRBV4-1 - TGCGCCAGCAGCCCTACCTCGGGACATACCTACGAGCAGTACTTC CASSPTSGHTYEQYF
TRBJ2-3 - TRBV6-2/TRBV6-3 - TGTGCCAGCAGTTACTCGACGCGGGACTTGAGCACAGATACGCAGTATTTT CASSYSTRDLSTDTQYF
TRBJ2-7 - TRBV7-8 - TGTGCCAGCAGCTTAACTCCGGGGAAGGACGAGCAGTACTTC CASSLTPGKDEQYF
TRBJ1-1 - TRBV7-2 TRBD1 TGTGCCAGCAGCTTAGGGGACAGGTTGAACACTGAAGCTTTCTTT CASSLGDRLNTEAFF
TRBJ2-7 - TRBV9 TRBD2 TGTGCCAGCAGCGTTTCGGGAGGGTACGAGCAGTACTTC CASSVSGGYEQYF
TRBJ1-2 - TRBV5-4 - TGTGCCAGCAGCTTGCAGCGACTCAATCGACAACGCCACGGCAATGGCTACACCTTC CASSLQRLNRQRHGNGYTF
TRBJ1-2 - TRBV4-3 TRBD1 TGCGCCAGCAGCCAAGAGGGGACAGGGGGCTTTGGCTACACCTTC CASSQEGTGGFGYTF
TRBJ2-7 - TRBV5-5 - TGTGCCAGCAGCTTCTCCTACGAGCAGTACTTC CASSFSYEQYF
TRBJ1-5 once TRBV6-2/TRBV6-3 - TGTGCCAGCAGTAACCCAGGGTTAGGGCAGCCCCAGCATTTT CASSNPGLGQPQHF
TRBJ1-2 - TRBV10-3 TRBD1 TGTGCCAGTATTGGGACAGAAACAACCAATAACTATGGCTACACCTTC CASIGTETTNNYGYTF
TRBJ2-5 - TRBV5-1 TRBD1 TGCGCCAGCAGTAGTACAGGGGGCCAAGAGACCCAGTACTTC CASSSTGGQETQYF
TRBJ1-5 - TRBV7-2 TRBD1 TGTGCCAGCAGCGACTCAACAGGGGATAATCAGCCCCAGCATTTT CASSDSTGDNQPQHF
TRBJ2-3 - TRBV6-5 - TGTGCCAGCAGGTCCACAGGGTCCGCGCAGTATTTT CASRSTGSAQYF
TRBJ2-5 - TRBV4-2 - TGTGCCAGCAGCCAAGAGGAGAGGTACCAAGAGACCCAGTACTTC CASSQEERYQETQYF
TRBJ2-1 - TRBV15 - TGTGCCACCAGCAGGGAGAGAGCGGATGTCTCCTACAATGAGCAGTTCTTC CATSRERADVSYNEQFF
TRBJ1-2 - TRBV18 - TGTGCCAGCTCACCGACCGGTCGGTCGGGGGGCCGGACGAGGGGCTACACCTTC CASSPTGRSGGRTRGYTF
TRBJ2-1 - TRBV5-1 - TGCGCCAGCAGCTTGCCTCTTAGCTCCTACAATGAGCAGTTCTTC CASSLPLSSYNEQFF
TRBJ1-6 - TRBV19 - TGTGCCAGTGGATTTCAGGGCGGTGGGTCACCCCTCCACTTT CASGFQGGGSPLHF
TRBJ2-7 - TRBV7-9 TRBD1 TGTGCCAGCAGCACTGGTGGGGCAAACAGGGGCCAGTACTTC CASSTGGANRGQYF
TRBJ1-1 - TRBV7-9 - TGTGCCATTTACCCCGGGGTCAACACTGAAGCTTTCTTT CAIYPGVNTEAFF
TRBJ2-7 - TRBV28 - TGTGCCAGCAGTAAACGGACGGGTAAATACGAGCAGTACTTC CASSKRTGKYEQYF
TRBJ1-1 - TRBV19 - TGTGCCAGTAGTATAGAACCAGGTACCACTGAAGCTTTCTTT CASSIEPGTTEAFF
TRBJ2-7 - TRBV29-1 - TGCAGCGTTGAGGACAGCAAGAGCTACGAGCAGTACTTC CSVEDSKSYEQYF
TRBJ1-2 - TRBV9 - TGTGCCAGCAGCGTCGGGGGTCGCTATGGCTACACCTTC CASSVGGRYGYTF
TRBJ2-1 - TRBV6-5 - TGTGCCAGCAGCCCCCCCGGCGTCGATGAGCAGTTCTTC CASSPPGVDEQFF
TRBJ1-2 - TRBV19 TRBD1 TGTGCCAGTAGTCCGGGGACAGGGGGTGGCTACACCTTC CASSPGTGGGYTF
TRBJ2-7 - TRBV10-3 TRBD2 TGTGCCACATTAGCGGGATCTAACTCCTACGAGCAGTACTTC CATLAGSNSYEQYF
TRBJ2-2 - TRBV5-1 - TGCGCCAGCAGCTGGGGTAACAGCAACACCGGGGAGCTGTTTTTT CASSWGNSNTGELFF
TRBJ2-7 - TRBV7-9 TRBD2 TGTGCCAGCAGCTTATACCGGGGGGAGTACGAGCAGTACTTC CASSLYRGEYEQYF
TRBJ1-6 once TRBV7-7 - TGTGCTAGCAGCCCAAAGTGGGCAGCCCGTCTTTCGTGTTCACCCCTCCACTTT CASSPKWAARLSCSPLHF
TRBJ2-7 - TRBV6-5 TRBD2 TGTGCCAGCAGCTGGACTAGCGGGAGCTCCTACGAGCAGTACTTC CASSWTSGSSYEQYF